The 7 T cell receptor beta chains given below trace back to one sample, sequenced in a study of blood T cell repertoires in COVID-19. Profiling relied on immunoSEQ multiplex PCR, and the TCRdb table lists in-frame clones only, not all of them. The data contain 130,000 or so clones, 87% of them singletons. Sequenced: peripheral blood. The receptors stem from a man in his fifties with active COVID-19.

The chain is built from TRBV19 and TRBJ1-5, with D perhaps TRBD1 (6 bases). CDR1 is LNHDA, CDR2 SQIVND, per germline (reference sequence). This CDR3 has 15 residues. The V end was cut by 6 bases, the J end by 3 bases, with 15 bases between. The DNA for the CDR3 is TGTGCCAGTAGCCATGGACAGTTATACAATCAGCCCCAGCATTTT. Amino acid sequence: CASSHGQLYNQPQHF.

The chain joins TRBV5-5 to TRBJ1-1; D uncertain. The germline CDR1 and CDR2 sequences are SGHKS and YYEKEE (reference sequence). Trimming pared 4 bases from V and 1 base from J, leaving 11 bases between. This CDR3 region has 14 residues. CDR3 region: CASSPLRGNTEAFF. The CDR3 region has the DNA TGTGCCAGCAGCCCCTTGCGAGGGAACACTGAAGCTTTCTTT.

The V call is TRBV29-1, the J call TRBJ1-1, with 7 bases matching TRBD1. The CDR3 runs to 13 residues. Losses at the gene ends were 7 bases for V and 1 base for J; bases not matched to a gene: 6. CDR1 SQVTM and CDR2 ANQGSEA come from the germline V gene. CDR3 in amino acids: CSARTGANTEAFF. CDR3 in DNA: TGCAGCGCCCGGACAGGCGCGAACACTGAAGCTTTCTTT.

The J gene is TRBJ2-3, the V gene TRBV7-9, with D tentatively TRBD1 or TRBD2 (7 bases each). Germline values: CDR1 SEHNR, CDR2 FQNEAQ (reference sequence). The CDR3 covers 15 residues. V lost 5 bases and J 3 bases, leaving 15 bases between the germline ends. The CDR3 region is CASSLGGDRTDTQYF. CDR3 nucleotide sequence: TGTGCCAGCAGCCTAGGGGGGGACAGAACAGATACGCAGTATTTT. Looking up the rest from reference TRBV7-9 and TRBJ2-3 gives the full variable domain: DTGVSQNPRHKITKRGQNVTFRCDPISEHNRLYWYRQTLGQGPEFLTYFQNEAQLEKSRLLSDRFSAERPKGSFSTLEIQRTEQGDSAMYLCASSLGGDRTDTQYFGPGTRLTVL.

The chain uses TRBV15 and TRBJ1-5; tentatively, D is TRBD1 (6 bases). V was cut by 0 bases and J by 10 bases, with 13 bases left in between. CDR1 and CDR2 from the germline V gene are LNHNV and YYDKDF (reference sequence). The CDR3 is made up of 14 amino acids. This CDR3 is CATSRDGGPFPQHF. For the CDR3, the DNA is TGTGCCACCAGCAGAGATGGGGGCCCCTTCCCCCAGCATTTT.

The gene calls are TRBV14 and TRBJ1-1, with D tentatively TRBD1 (6 bases). Deletions cut 4 bases from V and 1 base from J, with 16 bases between. Germline V lookup: CDR1 SGHDN, CDR2 FVKESK. The CDR3 totals 16 residues. This chain's CDR3 is CASSPMRGIQNTEAFF. The CDR3 bases are TGTGCCAGCAGCCCAATGAGGGGGATCCAGAACACTGAAGCTTTCTTT.

The V gene is TRBV21-1, the J gene TRBJ1-1; TRBD1, the table's D call, was not compared with the DNA. TRBV21-1 is deemed a pseudogene. This CDR3 spans 15 amino acids. As DNA, the CDR3 is TGTGCCAGCAGCAAAGTAGACAGAGTGAACACTGAAGCTTTCTTT. Its translation is CASSKVDRVNTEAFF.